These 21 T cell receptor beta chains were sequenced from one sample in a study of T-cell reconstitution after alpha-beta-depleted transplantation in children. Unique molecular identifiers were incorporated when the TCRbeta library was constructed. TCRdb analysed the PCR reads with MiXCR anew, one entry per CDR3 protein. Among hundreds of thousands of distinct CDR3 sequences listed, 13% were seen once. The material was PBMCs, obtained before TCRalphabeta/CD19-depleted stem cell transplant. The source of these receptors is a girl aged 2 to 9 with congenital amegakaryocytic thrombocytopenia, due to receive a stem cell transplant.

J is TRBJ1-2 and V is TRBV20-1; D not certain. CDR3 length equals 10 residues. Germline loops: CDR1 DFQATT, CDR2 SNEGSKA (reference sequence). Trimming took 3 bases from V and 6 from J, leaving 5 bases between them. In nucleotides, the CDR3 is TGCAGTGCTAGTAAGGATGGCTACACCTTC. Translated: CSASKDGYTF.

This clonotype has a handful of counts. The V call is TRBV3-1, the J call TRBJ2-6, with D tentatively TRBD1 or TRBD2 (5 bases each). This CDR3 is 17 amino acids long. CDR1 and CDR2 from the germline V gene are LGHDT and YNNKEL (reference sequence). V lost 1 base and J 8 bases, leaving 18 bases between the germline ends. The CDR3 coding sequence is TGTGCCAGCAGCCAAGCGGGACCCCTGATAGTAACCAACGTCCTGACTTTC. It codes for CASSQAGPLIVTNVLTF.

This clonotype occurred a few times. The chain has TRBV5-1 and TRBJ2-3; 12 nucleotides line up with TRBD2. This CDR3 region has 20 residues. Germline CDR1 is SGHRS and CDR2 is YFSETQ. The junction had 12 bases not matched to a gene; V was cut back by 0 bases and J by 1 base. In nucleotides, the CDR3 is TGCGCCAGCAGCTTGGGAACACGACTAGCGGGAGTGATCGGCACAGATACGCAGTATTTT. As protein: CASSLGTRLAGVIGTDTQYF.

This clonotype has just a few counts. The chain employs TRBV5-1 and TRBJ2-7; 7 bases are shared with TRBD1. Germline V CDR1 and CDR2: SGHRS, YFSETQ. With 3 bases clipped from V and 3 bases from J, the junction kept 12 bases outside the gene matches. This CDR3 spans 16 amino acids. CDR3: CASSWSDRVVNYEQYF. CDR3 bases: TGCGCCAGCAGCTGGTCCGACAGGGTAGTTAACTACGAGCAGTACTTC. The whole variable domain, remainder taken from reference TRBV5-1 and TRBJ2-7, is KAGVTQTPRYLIKTRGQQVTLSCSPISGHRSVSWYQQTPGQGLQFLFEYFSETQRNKGNFPGRFSGRQFSNSRSEMNVSTLELGDSALYLCASSWSDRVVNYEQYFGPGTRLTVT.

This clonotype came up many times. This chain's CDR3 is CASSVRTGGVYEQYF. CDR3 nucleotide sequence: TGCGCCAGCAGCGTGAGGACAGGGGGCGTTTACGAGCAGTACTTC. The J gene is TRBJ2-7, the V gene TRBV5-1; TRBD1 matches at 11 bases. This CDR3 comprises 15 residues. V lost 4 bases to trimming and J lost 4 bases; unmatched junction nucleotides: 7. The germline CDR1 and CDR2 sequences are SGHRS and YFSETQ.

V is TRBV19 and J is TRBJ1-4; 7 nucleotides match TRBD1. After removal of 9 bases from V and 2 bases from J, the junction contained 3 bases not matched to a gene. The CDR3 sequence is 13 residues long. Germline V gene sequence: CDR1 LNHDA, CDR2 SQIVND (reference sequence). CDR3 in DNA: TGTGCCAGCAGGGGGGCGACTAATGAAAAACTGTTTTTT. This gives the protein CASRGATNEKLFF.

The V gene is TRBV27, the J gene TRBJ2-2, with 7 nucleotides matching TRBD2. V lost 1 base to trimming and J lost 6 bases; unmatched junction nucleotides: 2. This CDR3 comprises 14 residues. Germline CDR1 reads MNHEY; CDR2 reads SMNVEV (reference sequence). DNA of the CDR3: TGTGCCAGCAGTTTATGGGGGAGGGCCGGGGAGCTGTTTTTT. Translating it yields CASSLWGRAGELFF.

This clonotype showed up just a few times. This chain uses TRBV6-5 with TRBJ2-3; 9 bases fit TRBD1. With V trimmed by 4 bases and J by 2 bases, 4 bases remained unmatched. In germline, CDR1 is MNHEY, CDR2 SVGAGI. The CDR3 consists of 15 residues. CDR3 DNA sequence: TGTGCCAGCAGTTCCCGGGACAGGGCCACAGATACGCAGTATTTT. This encodes CASSSRDRATDTQYF.

This clonotype was recorded many times. The V and J genes are TRBV28 and TRBJ2-2; 7 bases agree with TRBD2. This CDR3 is 19 amino acids long. Germline lookup yields CDR1 MDHEN and CDR2 SYDVKM. V lost 0 bases to trimming and J lost 7 bases; unmatched junction nucleotides: 17. CDR3 in amino acids: CASSLWEVAGTTPYGELFF. DNA for the CDR3: TGTGCCAGCAGTTTATGGGAGGTTGCGGGGACTACTCCATACGGGGAGCTGTTTTTT.

This clonotype was counted at least ten times. CDR3 sequence: CASSLGGQVGDTQYF. The CDR3 region has the DNA TGTGCCAGCAGCTTAGGGGGACAGGTCGGAGATACGCAGTATTTT. The rearrangement joins TRBV7-2 to TRBJ2-3; 8 bases fit TRBD1. Trimming took 1 base from V and 5 from J; bases not matched to a gene: 5. Germline V gene lookup returns CDR1 SGHTA and CDR2 FQGNSA. This CDR3 has 15 residues.

This clonotype was recorded a few times. CDR3 nucleotide sequence: TGTGCCAGCAGTTTCATGGGGAAACGGGTCGATGAGCAGTTCTTC. Its translation is CASSFMGKRVDEQFF. V usage is TRBV27 and J usage is TRBJ2-1; D unclear. There are 15 residues in the CDR3. V lost 3 bases and J lost 8, with 17 bases in between. Germline V CDR1 and CDR2: MNHEY, SMNVEV (reference sequence).

There are many counts of this clonotype. The V call is TRBV12-3 or TRBV12-4, the J call TRBJ2-7; D is possibly TRBD2 (5 bases). V shed 5 bases and J shed 1 base, with 12 bases lying between them. This CDR3 is 14 amino acids long. CDR3 amino acids: CASSQGLGSYEQYF. For the CDR3, the DNA is TGTGCCAGCAGTCAAGGACTGGGATCCTACGAGCAGTACTTC.

This clonotype occurred many times. The chain is built from TRBV5-5 and TRBJ1-4; TRBD1 is a possible D gene (5 bases). Germline CDR1 is SGHKS and CDR2 is YYEKEE (reference sequence). This CDR3 comprises 15 residues. V lost 0 bases to trimming and J lost 3 bases, with 9 bases between them. The CDR3 spells CASSLARASNEKLFF. The CDR3 DNA follows: TGTGCCAGCAGCTTGGCCAGGGCCTCTAATGAAAAACTGTTTTTT.

The chain couples TRBV20-1 to TRBJ2-5; D is possibly TRBD1 (6 bases). CDR3 size: 14 residues. Germline lookup yields CDR1 DFQATT and CDR2 SNEGSKA (reference sequence). Between the trimmed V and J ends, which lost 1 base and 1 base, there was a span of 10 bases. The CDR3 sequence: CSARGGGIQETQYF. The CDR3 DNA is TGCAGTGCTAGAGGAGGGGGTATCCAAGAGACCCAGTACTTC.

This clonotype occurred a few times. V and J are TRBV25-1 and TRBJ2-1, with a weak D call TRBD2 (6 bases). CDR1 is MGHDK and CDR2 is SYGVNS in the germline V gene. Trimming removed 1 base from V and 0 bases from J, with 16 bases in between. CDR3 size: 18 residues. CDR3 protein: CASSESRDSYFSYNEQFF. In DNA, the CDR3 is TGTGCCAGCAGTGAATCCCGGGACTCCTACTTCTCCTACAATGAGCAGTTCTTC.

This clonotype showed up many times. The V call is TRBV10-3, the J call TRBJ2-1; 7 positions agree with TRBD2. The CDR3 runs to 16 residues. Germline V gene lookup returns CDR1 ENHRY and CDR2 SYGVKD. V was pared by 2 bases and J by 2 bases, with 6 bases of the junction left unmatched. Here the CDR3 reads CAISEHAGDPYNEQFF. The CDR3 bases are TGTGCCATCAGTGAGCACGCGGGAGATCCCTACAATGAGCAGTTCTTC.

This clonotype was detected only a few times. The chain joins TRBV5-1 to TRBJ2-7, with D maybe TRBD2 (6 bases). CDR1 SGHRS and CDR2 YFSETQ come from the germline V gene. This CDR3 spans 12 amino acids. V was shortened by 1 base and J by 6 bases, with 8 bases between the two germline ends. This CDR3 is CASSLPGAEQYF. CDR3 bases: TGCGCCAGCAGCTTGCCGGGAGCCGAGCAGTACTTC.

This clonotype was counted at least ten times. The V gene is TRBV19, the J gene TRBJ2-3; TRBD1 matches at 11 bases. The ends lost 5 bases at V and 5 bases at J; junction bases unmatched: 3. The CDR3 extends over 14 amino acids. Germline V gene data show CDR1 as LNHDA and CDR2 as SQIVND (reference sequence). Written as DNA, the CDR3 is TGTGCCAGTAGTCCGGGGACAGGGGGAGATACGCAGTATTTT. Its protein product is CASSPGTGGDTQYF.

This sequence joins TRBV6-1 and TRBJ2-5; 10 bases align to TRBD1. This CDR3 is 14 amino acids long. Germline V gene sequence: CDR1 MNHNS, CDR2 SASEGT. Trimming at V came to 5 bases and at J to 5 bases, leaving 5 bases not matched to a gene. DNA for the CDR3: TGTGCCAGCAGTCGACAGGGGGCTGTCGAGACCCAGTACTTC. Translation gives CASSRQGAVETQYF.

This clonotype was recorded a few times. The genes are TRBV5-1 and TRBJ2-1, with 8 bases that match TRBD2. After removal of 0 bases from V and 5 bases from J, the junction contained 7 bases not matched to a gene. Germline CDR1 and CDR2: SGHRS and YFSETQ. The CDR3 is 16 residues long. CDR3 sequence (DNA): TGCGCCAGCAGCTTGGGGGGCGGGAGGACGGACAATGAGCAGTTCTTC. This codes for CASSLGGGRTDNEQFF. The whole variable domain, remainder taken from reference TRBV5-1 and TRBJ2-1, is KAGVTQTPRYLIKTRGQQVTLSCSPISGHRSVSWYQQTPGQGLQFLFEYFSETQRNKGNFPGRFSGRQFSNSRSEMNVSTLELGDSALYLCASSLGGGRTDNEQFFGPGTRLTVL.

This chain links TRBV12-3 or TRBV12-4 with TRBJ2-5, with D possibly matching TRBD1 (6 bases). Trimming took off 6 bases at V and 4 bases at J, with 12 bases between the two ends. CDR3 length: 13 amino acids. CDR3 DNA sequence: TGTGCCAGCAGGGATACAGGGCGAGAGACCCAGTACTTC. Encoded protein: CASRDTGRETQYF.